A selection of T cell receptor beta chains follows, all from one sample in a study of T-cell memory formation after mild COVID-19. One entry per CDR3 protein, called by TCRdb with MiXCR from the 5' RACE reads. The table records about 260,000 distinct CDR3 sequences, 16% of them present only once. The source material was PBMCs or a T cell subset sorted from them (not recorded which). The receptor source for this set is a young man who had mild COVID-19 (a few samples of this study predate the infection). Cell type and time point are not known. Both conserved end residues are part of each CDR3. The D gene is left open where the match is weak. Some rows have no size entry. The others give once, few or many, or a class for an expanded clone.

size,J,V,D,CDR3,DNA
.,TRBJ2-5,TRBV20-1,TRBD1,CSVPGQGTMETQYF,TGCAGTGTTCCGGGACAGGGGACTATGGAGACCCAGTACTTC
.,TRBJ2-1,TRBV7-3,.,CASSLGRRSSYNEQFF,TGTGCCAGCAGTCTTGGACGGAGGAGCTCCTACAATGAGCAGTTCTTC
.,TRBJ2-7,TRBV4-3,.,CASSQDIYYEQYF,TGCGCCAGCAGCCAAGATATCTACTACGAGCAGTACTTC
few,TRBJ1-5,TRBV6-6,.,CASRSDRVYQPQHF,TGTGCCAGCAGGTCCGACCGGGTTTATCAGCCCCAGCATTTT
.,TRBJ1-2,TRBV4-3,TRBD1,CASSQDDRANVYGYTF,TGCGCCAGCAGCCAAGACGACAGGGCCAACGTCTATGGCTACACCTTC
few,TRBJ1-5,TRBV11-2,TRBD1,CASTGLDRRYSNQPQHF,TGTGCCAGCACCGGGTTGGACAGGAGATATAGCAATCAGCCCCAGCATTTT
.,TRBJ2-3,TRBV3-1,TRBD2,CASSSDGLDRTDTQYF,TGTGCCAGCAGCTCTGATGGACTAGACCGCACAGATACGCAGTATTTT
few,TRBJ2-3,TRBV12-3/TRBV12-4,.,CASSLEGGAWNTQYF,TGTGCCAGCAGTTTGGAGGGGGGGGCTTGGAATACGCAGTATTTT
.,TRBJ1-1,TRBV7-2,TRBD1,CASSLWTGLDTEAFF,TGTGCCAGCAGCCTCTGGACAGGGTTAGACACTGAAGCTTTCTTT
few,TRBJ2-2,TRBV4-3,.,CASSQEDQGTGELFF,TGCGCCAGCAGCCAAGAGGATCAGGGCACCGGGGAGCTGTTTTTT
few,TRBJ1-6,TRBV7-6,TRBD1,CASSPTGLRNSPLHF,TGTGCCAGCAGCCCGACAGGGCTTCGGAATTCACCCCTCCACTTT
.,TRBJ2-3,TRBV20-1,.,CSATVGASTDTRYF,TGCAGTGCTACCGTTGGAGCTAGCACAGATACGCGGTATTTT
.,TRBJ2-3,TRBV12-3/TRBV12-4,TRBD1,CASSQTQGADTQYF,TGTGCCAGCAGTCAAACACAGGGGGCAGATACGCAGTATTTT
.,TRBJ2-6,TRBV6-5,.,CASSYHPYSGANVLTF,TGTGCCAGCAGTTACCACCCATACTCTGGGGCCAACGTCCTGACTTTC
.,TRBJ1-2,TRBV5-1,.,CASSFHSGQIRNIYGYTF,TGCGCCAGCAGCTTCCATTCGGGGCAGATAAGAAACATCTATGGCTACACCTTC
few,TRBJ1-5,TRBV27,TRBD1,CASSLTGAHQPQHF,TGTGCCAGCAGTTTAACAGGGGCCCATCAGCCCCAGCATTTT